Listed here are 7 T cell receptor beta chains from one sample, sequenced in a study of cytomegalovirus exposure and HLA in healthy donors. Use of 60 Vbeta and 13 Jbeta primers characterized the PCR. Clones were read by immunoSEQ multiplex PCR, and TCRdb kept only the in-frame ones, dropping some. The sample carries about 200,000 clones, about four fifths recorded once. Sequenced sample: PBMCs. These receptors were collected from a woman aged 18 to 35 in good health and CMV-seronegative.

This chain connects TRBV5-6 to TRBJ2-4; D ambiguous. The length of the CDR3 is 18 residues. The V and J ends lost 1 base and 1 base respectively, with 18 bases between them. From germline, CDR1 is SGHDT and CDR2 YYEEEE. CDR3 coding DNA: TGTGCCAGCAGCTTGAAGGTTCCCCTAGATGAGGCCAAAAACATTCAGTACTTC. Amino acid sequence: CASSLKVPLDEAKNIQYF.

The sample holds a few counts of this clone. The genes are TRBV4-1 and TRBJ1-1; tentatively, D is TRBD1 (6 bases). This CDR3 has 16 amino acids. V gave up 2 bases and J gave up 0 bases, with 13 bases separating them. Per the germline V gene, CDR1 is MGHRA and CDR2 is YSYEKL. CDR3 region: CASSQWTVAMNTEAFF. CDR3 bases: TGCGCCAGCAGCCAATGGACAGTAGCAATGAACACTGAAGCTTTCTTT.

This chain uses TRBV9 with TRBJ2-1, with a weak D call TRBD2 (6 bases). Germline loops: CDR1 SGDLS, CDR2 YYNGEE. The V and J ends lost 6 bases and 0 bases respectively, with 10 bases between them. The CDR3 totals 14 residues. The CDR3 region is CASNRRDSYNEQFF. CDR3 nucleotide sequence: TGTGCCAGCAACCGGCGGGACTCCTACAATGAGCAGTTCTTC.

The chain uses TRBV5-6 and TRBJ2-7, with 13 bases identical to TRBD2. This CDR3 spans 18 amino acids. The germline V gene has CDR1 SGHDT and CDR2 YYEEEE. Trimming removed 6 bases from V and 6 bases from J; junction bases left unmatched: 18. The CDR3 DNA follows: TGTGCCAGCACCATAAAGGGACTAGCGGGACCGTCCCCTGGCGAGCAGTACGTC. It translates to CASTIKGLAGPSPGEQYV.

This clone was seen once. This rearrangement joins TRBV7-2 to TRBJ2-3, with D perhaps matching TRBD2 (6 bases). The CDR3 length is 17 residues. V was trimmed by 5 bases and J by 6 bases, leaving 24 bases between them. Germline V gene sequence: CDR1 SGHTA, CDR2 FQGNSA. The CDR3: CASSAGTGTLKGDTQYF. The CDR3 DNA is TGTGCCAGCAGCGCCGGAACCGGGACTCTAAAAGGGGATACGCAGTATTTT.

The V and J genes are TRBV27 and TRBJ2-1; TRBD2 matches at 7 bases. The trim removed 3 bases at V and 10 bases at J, leaving 9 bases unmatched. The CDR3 consists of 14 residues. Looked up from germline, CDR1 is MNHEY and CDR2 is SMNVEV (reference sequence). CDR3 residues: CASSLREGLGEQFF. DNA for the CDR3: TGTGCCAGCAGTTTGAGGGAGGGCCTCGGGGAGCAGTTCTTC.

In this sample, this clone turned up a few times. The chain employs TRBV7-2 and TRBJ2-1; D gene ambiguous. Trimming removed 2 bases at V and 3 bases at J, with 5 bases between. This CDR3 is 13 amino acids long. Per germline, CDR1 SGHTA and CDR2 FQGNSA. The CDR3 nucleotides are TGTGCCAGCAGCTTACCCCTCTACAATGAGCAGTTCTTC. Its protein is CASSLPLYNEQFF. The whole variable domain, filled in from reference TRBV7-2 and TRBJ2-1, reads GAGVSQSPSNKVTEKGKDVELRCDPISGHTALYWYRQSLGQGLEFLIYFQGNSAPDKSGLPSDRFSAERTGGSVSTLTIQRTQQEDSAVYLCASSLPLYNEQFFGPGTRLTVL.